Included here is one T cell receptor beta chain sequence, with context. Its antigen remains unidentified. No much larger clone exists at a distance of one base, and base qualities are not known. Collaborating institutions collected whole blood in K2EDTA tubes following their own protocols. For TCRbeta analysis, collaborator samples were shipped as frozen whole blood, as isolated PBMCs, or as DNA extracted from either sample type. The entry originates in a study of blood T cell repertoires in COVID-19 (dated by TCRdb to the early 2020s). At the level of the whole study: Samples covering the acute and convalescent phases of COVID-19 were provided by collaborators in the United States, Italy and Spain. Deeply sampled blood TCRbeta repertoires from subjects exposed to, actively infected with, or recovered from COVID-19 were included in the dataset. A de-identified subject ID, COVID-19 status, age in years and sex were almost always included in the sample metadata. The prospective study material was composed of cDNA or gDNA derived from T cells, B-cell-depleted T cells, or PBMCs. The repertoires were made available in a free public database intended to serve as a resource for research on the immune response to SARS-CoV-2. Where available, HLA class I and class II types were obtained from metadata supplied by the sample provider rather than from assay-based typing. Samples came from the ongoing ImmuneRACE study (first 160 participants) plus 1,254 subjects from 6 global collaborators.

TCRbeta CDR3 regions were amplified from genomic DNA using the immunoSEQ Assay, a bias-controlled multiplex PCR. In the paper's pipeline: The number of nucleated cells in each sample was estimated by amplification of reference gene primers within the assay. To quantify the absolute abundance of each unique TCRbeta CDR3 rearrangement, sequence reads were collapsed and filtered. For each sample, productive Simpson clonality was calculated by taking the square root of Simpson's diversity index across productive rearrangements. The source is immuneACCESS, and TCRdb retained only in-frame sequences with V and J called. Part of the clones is not carried over; for the studies checked, unresolved V genes explain less than half of this, and the remainder is unexplained. V and J calls and clone size follow that table, whereas D and trimming were derived from the DNA. The sample table shows 130,000 or so clones, and 85% to 90% are seen once. 2% to 2.5% of the sample is held by the ten biggest clonotypes.

Including the terminal cysteine and phenylalanine, the CDR3 comprises 15 residues. Here the CDR3 DNA is all that survives: 45 bases in frame from base 1. Between the V and J ends, shortened by 0 bases and 7 bases respectively, the junction contains 11 bases. Looking up the germline V gene (reference sequence) yields CDR1 SGHKS and CDR2 YYEKEE. Results and caveats for the whole study, not just this receptor: The quantity of clinical and demographic metadata differed by source and by participant and was supplied without curation.

The chain employs TRBV5-5 and TRBJ1-6; a weak D assignment points to TRBD1 (6 bases agree). The receptor was isolated from a man in his 70s with active COVID-19. Sequencing input: peripheral blood. The sequenced DNA: TGTGCCAGCAGCTTGGCCTGGACAGCGAATTCACCCCTCCACTTT. Its translation is CASSLAWTANSPLHF.